This is a list of T cell receptor beta chains from one sample in a study of T cells in Graves' hyperthyroidism and ophthalmopathy. TCRdb independently ran MiXCR on the multiplex PCR reads; one entry per CDR3 protein. The table shows under 400,000 distinct CDR3 sequences, with about 15% occurring only once. Sequenced sample: blood. The receptor set was obtained from a woman in her sixties or seventies with Graves' hyperthyroidism. CDR3s include the opening cysteine and the closing phenylalanine or tryptophan. Each record gives: D gene, J gene, clone size, V gene, CDR3 DNA, CDR3 protein. D genes are given only for firm matches. The size of a clone is reported for some rows only, either as once, few or many, or as a class for expanded clones.

TRBD2 | TRBJ2-1 | many | TRBV20-1 | TGCAGTGCCCCGCTCAGTCCCCCGATGAGCGGGATGTCCTACAATGAGCAGTTCTTC | CSAPLSPPMSGMSYNEQFF
TRBD1 | TRBJ1-1 | many | TRBV30 | TGTGCCTGGAGTGTACTACAGGGGGGCACTGAAGCTTTCTTT | CAWSVLQGGTEAFF
TRBD1 | TRBJ1-1 | medium-sized | TRBV2 | TGTGCCAGCAGCAGGGACAGCGGGAACACTGAAGCTTTCTTT | CASSRDSGNTEAFF
- | TRBJ1-2 | many | TRBV28 | TGTGCCAGCAGCTATCTAGGATATGGCTACACCTTC | CASSYLGYGYTF
- | TRBJ1-2 | once | TRBV5-6 | TGTGCCAGCAGCTTGGGACGGATTACTAACTATGGCTACACCTTC | CASSLGRITNYGYTF
TRBD2 | TRBJ2-5 | few | TRBV7-3 | TGTGCCAGCAGCTTGGGACTAGCGGGACCGGCCGAGACCCAGTACTTC | CASSLGLAGPAETQYF
- | TRBJ2-5 | many | TRBV6-1 | TGTGCCAGCAGTGAATCAGGGACGGAGACCCAGTACTTC | CASSESGTETQYF
- | TRBJ2-5 | many | TRBV7-2 | TGTGCCAGCAGCTTTGCTAGGGGAGTGGAGACCCAGTACTTC | CASSFARGVETQYF
TRBD1 | TRBJ2-2 | - | TRBV7-9 | TGTGCCAGCAGCTCACCAGGACAGGGTGATTCCGGGGAGCTGTTTTTT | CASSSPGQGDSGELFF
- | TRBJ2-7 | many | TRBV7-9 | TGTGCCAGCAGCACTGTCGAGCAGTACTTC | CASSTVEQYF
- | TRBJ2-7 | many | TRBV18 | TGTGCCAGCTCACCACCGGGACTCGGGAACGGCTACGAGCAGTACTTC | CASSPPGLGNGYEQYF
- | TRBJ1-1 | many | TRBV7-8 | TGTGCCAGCAGCTTAGCGCGCAATATTATGAACACTGAAGCTTTCTTT | CASSLARNIMNTEAFF
TRBD2 | TRBJ2-3 | many | TRBV9 | TGTGCCAGCAGCCCTCTGGGACTAGCAGATACGCAGTATTTT | CASSPLGLADTQYF
TRBD1 | TRBJ1-2 | few | TRBV7-8 | TGTGCCAGCAGCGGACGACAGGGTAGTCCCTATGGCTACACCTTC | CASSGRQGSPYGYTF
- | TRBJ1-2 | many | TRBV27 | TGTGCCAGCAGTTTGAGGCCGCAGGGCCCCTATGGCTACACCTTC | CASSLRPQGPYGYTF
- | TRBJ1-5 | many | TRBV28 | TGTGCCAGCAGTCCGCCCCGGGGCAGCAATCAGCCCCAGCATTTT | CASSPPRGSNQPQHF
TRBD1 | TRBJ1-1 | - | TRBV4-1 | TGCGCCAGCAGCCAAGAGTGGCAGGGGGCGTTGAACACTGAAGCTTTCTTT | CASSQEWQGALNTEAFF
TRBD2 | TRBJ2-6 | - | TRBV14 | TGTGCCAGCAGCCATATAAGTGGGACTAACTCTGGGGCCAACGTCCTGACTTTC | CASSHISGTNSGANVLTF
TRBD2 | TRBJ2-7 | many | TRBV9 | TGTGCCAGCAGCGTAGGGCCCTTAGCGGGGGGAGCCTACGAGCAGTACTTC | CASSVGPLAGGAYEQYF
TRBD1 | TRBJ1-2 | few | TRBV12-3/TRBV12-4 | TGTGCCAGCAATTCCGGACAGGCTTATGGCTACACCTTC | CASNSGQAYGYTF
- | TRBJ2-1 | - | TRBV9 | TGTGCCAGCAGCGCTGAAGGTAGTGAGCAGTTCTTC | CASSAEGSEQFF
TRBD1 | TRBJ2-1 | - | TRBV3-1 | TGTGCCAGCAGCCGGGACAGGGTGAGGTACAATGAGCAGTTCTTC | CASSRDRVRYNEQFF
TRBD2 | TRBJ2-7 | many | TRBV28 | TGTGCCCGCCCTAGCGGGAGGTCGGACGAGCAGTACTTC | CARPSGRSDEQYF
TRBD2 | TRBJ2-5 | many | TRBV27 | TGTGCCAGCAGTTCGACTAGCGGGAGTCAGACCCAGTACTTC | CASSSTSGSQTQYF
TRBD2 | TRBJ2-1 | few | TRBV7-6 | TGTGCCAGCAGCTTAACCAGCGGGGGCCGGGGAGAGCAGTTCTTC | CASSLTSGGRGEQFF
TRBD2 | TRBJ2-5 | - | TRBV9 | TGTGCCAGCAGCGTTGGATTTGCTAGCGGAAAACAAGAGACCCAGTACTTC | CASSVGFASGKQETQYF
- | TRBJ1-2 | - | TRBV30 | TGTGCCTGGAAGGACAGTTTCAAAGGCTACACCTTC | CAWKDSFKGYTF
TRBD1 | TRBJ1-3 | few | TRBV5-1 | TGCGCCAGCAGCTTGGACAGGGGGACCTCTGGAAACACCATATATTTT | CASSLDRGTSGNTIYF
- | TRBJ2-6 | - | TRBV29-1 | TGCAGCGCTATGAACGTAGGTGGAGGGGCCAACGTCCTGACTTTC | CSAMNVGGGANVLTF
- | TRBJ1-2 | many | TRBV2 | TGTGCCAGCAGTGAGGACAGATACTATGGCTACACCTTC | CASSEDRYYGYTF
- | TRBJ1-5 | many | TRBV6-1 | TGTGCCAGCAGTGAAAGGTTCGAGGGTTTTAGCAATCAGCCCCAGCATTTT | CASSERFEGFSNQPQHF
TRBD2 | TRBJ2-1 | many | TRBV5-1 | TGCGCCAGCAGCTTGGAGGGACTAGCGGGAGTGAATGAGCAGTTCTTC | CASSLEGLAGVNEQFF
- | TRBJ2-3 | - | TRBV28 | TGTGCCAGCAGCCCGGCCCAAGGTCTGGGCACAGATACGCAGTATTTT | CASSPAQGLGTDTQYF
- | TRBJ2-1 | few | TRBV3-1 | TGTGCCAGCAGCCAAGATCGGGGGGAGCAGTTCTTC | CASSQDRGEQFF
TRBD2 | TRBJ2-5 | - | TRBV20-1 | TGCAGTGCTAGAGATCTTTCGTGGACTAGGGGAGAGACCCAGTACTTC | CSARDLSWTRGETQYF
- | TRBJ2-1 | many | TRBV5-1 | TGCGCCAGTGCCGGTTGGAGCCGACCCTACAATGAGCAGTTCTTC | CASAGWSRPYNEQFF
- | TRBJ1-1 | many | TRBV11-1 | TGTGCCAGCGGCCACGACAGGAACACTGAAGCTTTCTTT | CASGHDRNTEAFF
TRBD2 | TRBJ2-5 | many | TRBV6-2/TRBV6-3 | TGTGCCAGCCGACTATTCGGGAGGGCCCGAGAGACCCAGTACTTC | CASRLFGRARETQYF
- | TRBJ2-7 | many | TRBV7-9 | TGTGCCAGCAGCTTATCAGGACAGAAGTCCTACGAGCAGTACTTC | CASSLSGQKSYEQYF
- | TRBJ1-2 | - | TRBV24-1 | TGTGCCACCAGTAGTTCGACCTATGGCTACACCTTC | CATSSSTYGYTF